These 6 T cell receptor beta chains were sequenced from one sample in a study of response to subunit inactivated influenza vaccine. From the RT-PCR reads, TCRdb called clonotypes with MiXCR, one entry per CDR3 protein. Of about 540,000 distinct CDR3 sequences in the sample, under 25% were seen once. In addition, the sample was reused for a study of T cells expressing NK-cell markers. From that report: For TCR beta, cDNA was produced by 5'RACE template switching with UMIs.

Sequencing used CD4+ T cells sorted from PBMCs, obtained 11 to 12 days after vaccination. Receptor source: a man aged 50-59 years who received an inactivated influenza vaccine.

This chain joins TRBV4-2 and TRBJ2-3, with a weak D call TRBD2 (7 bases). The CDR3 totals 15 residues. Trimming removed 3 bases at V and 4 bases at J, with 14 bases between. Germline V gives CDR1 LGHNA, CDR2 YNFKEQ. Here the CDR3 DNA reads TGTGCCAGCAGCCACCCTCGGGGGGCTGCAGATACGCAGTATTTT. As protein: CASSHPRGAADTQYF.

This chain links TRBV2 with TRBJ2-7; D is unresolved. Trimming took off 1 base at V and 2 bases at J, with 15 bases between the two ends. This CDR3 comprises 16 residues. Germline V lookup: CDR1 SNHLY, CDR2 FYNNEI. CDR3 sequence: CASSEVITVPTYEQYF. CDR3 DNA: TGTGCCAGCAGTGAAGTAATAACAGTCCCTACCTACGAGCAGTACTTC.

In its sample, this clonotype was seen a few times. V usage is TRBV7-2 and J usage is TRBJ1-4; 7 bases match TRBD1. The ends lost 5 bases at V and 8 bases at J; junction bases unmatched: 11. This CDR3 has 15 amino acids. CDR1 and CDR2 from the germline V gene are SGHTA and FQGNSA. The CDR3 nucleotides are TGTGCCAGCAGCCAGGGGGTCACGTACATAGAAAAACTGTTTTTT. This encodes CASSQGVTYIEKLFF.

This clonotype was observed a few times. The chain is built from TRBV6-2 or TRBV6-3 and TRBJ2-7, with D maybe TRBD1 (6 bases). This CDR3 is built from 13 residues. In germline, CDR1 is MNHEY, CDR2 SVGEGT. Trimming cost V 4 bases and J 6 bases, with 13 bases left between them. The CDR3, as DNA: TGTGCCAGCAGTTGGCTGGGACATTCCGAGCAGTACTTC. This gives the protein CASSWLGHSEQYF.

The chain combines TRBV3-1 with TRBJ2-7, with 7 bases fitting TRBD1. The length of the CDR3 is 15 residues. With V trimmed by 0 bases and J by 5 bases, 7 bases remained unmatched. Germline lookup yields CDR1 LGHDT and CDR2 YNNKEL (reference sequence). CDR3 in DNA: TGTGCCAGCAGCCAAGATATAACAGGGGCGGACGAGCAGTACTTC. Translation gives CASSQDITGADEQYF.

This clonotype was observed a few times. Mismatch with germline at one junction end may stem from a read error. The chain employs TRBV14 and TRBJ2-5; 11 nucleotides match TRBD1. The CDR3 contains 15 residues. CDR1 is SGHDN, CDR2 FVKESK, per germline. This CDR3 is CACSQGQGALETQYF. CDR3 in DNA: TGTGCCTGCAGCCAAGGACAGGGGGCCCTAGAGACCCAGTACTTC.